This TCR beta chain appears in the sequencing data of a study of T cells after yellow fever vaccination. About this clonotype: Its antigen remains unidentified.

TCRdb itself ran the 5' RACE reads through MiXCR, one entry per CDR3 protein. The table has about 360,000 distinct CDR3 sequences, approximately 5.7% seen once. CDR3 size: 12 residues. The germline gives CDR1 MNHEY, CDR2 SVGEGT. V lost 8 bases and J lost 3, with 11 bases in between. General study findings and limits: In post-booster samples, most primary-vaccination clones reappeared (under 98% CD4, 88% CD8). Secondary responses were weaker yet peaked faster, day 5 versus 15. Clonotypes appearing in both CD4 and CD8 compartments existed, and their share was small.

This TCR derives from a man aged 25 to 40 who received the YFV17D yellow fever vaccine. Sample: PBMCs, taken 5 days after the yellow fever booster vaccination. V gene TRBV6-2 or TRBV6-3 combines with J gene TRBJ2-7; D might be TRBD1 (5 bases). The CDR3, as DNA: TGTGCCAGCGGGGCTACCAACTACGAGCAGTACTTC. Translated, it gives CASGATNYEQYF.